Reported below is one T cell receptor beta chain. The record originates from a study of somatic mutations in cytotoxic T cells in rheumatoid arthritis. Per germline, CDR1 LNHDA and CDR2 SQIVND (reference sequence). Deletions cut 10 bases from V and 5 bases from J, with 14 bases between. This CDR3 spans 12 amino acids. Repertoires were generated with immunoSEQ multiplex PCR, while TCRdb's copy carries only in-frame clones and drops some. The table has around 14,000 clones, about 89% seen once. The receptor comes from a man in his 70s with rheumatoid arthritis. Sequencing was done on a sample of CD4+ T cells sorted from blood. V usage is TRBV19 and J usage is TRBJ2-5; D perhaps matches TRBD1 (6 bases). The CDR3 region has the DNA TGTGCCACCCGACAGGCTGGTGAGACCCAGTACTTC. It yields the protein CATRQAGETQYF.